The 26 T cell receptor beta chains listed next were all sequenced from one sample in a study of T cell changes during pregnancy in multiple sclerosis. Here immunoSEQ multiplex PCR was the method, and the copy in TCRdb shows in-frame clones only, minus some. Altogether some 45,000 clones are present, about 91% being singletons, with the ten largest covering roughly 1.9%. Material: CD4+ T cells from peripheral blood mononuclear cells, obtained after pregnancy. These TCRs come from a female donor in good health, enrolled as a control in a pregnancy study.

This chain links TRBV7-3 with TRBJ2-1; D is perhaps TRBD1 (5 bases). CDR1 is SGHTA and CDR2 is FQGTGA in the germline V gene. The CDR3 spans 13 residues. V shed 5 bases and J shed 7 bases, with 12 bases lying between them. The CDR3 loop is CASSVIPGNEQFF. CDR3 bases: TGTGCCAGCAGCGTCATACCAGGGAATGAGCAGTTCTTC.

This chain connects TRBV28 to TRBJ2-7, with 7 bases identical to TRBD2. Germline V gene data show CDR1 as MDHEN and CDR2 as SYDVKM. CDR3 length equals 16 residues. V lost 4 bases and J lost 0; bases outside the gene matches: 9. CDR3 protein: CASSSATSQYSYEQYF. Written as DNA, the CDR3 is TGTGCCAGCAGTTCCGCGACTAGCCAATACTCCTACGAGCAGTACTTC.

The chain carries TRBV7-8 and TRBJ2-1; the match to TRBD2 covers 12 bases. The CDR3 sequence is 16 residues long. Germline loops: CDR1 SGHVS, CDR2 FQNEAQ. J lost 2 bases, V lost 5 bases, and 4 bases had no gene match. CDR3 DNA: TGTGCCAGCAGCGAGGCTAGCGGGGGGGCCTACAATGAGCAGTTCTTC. Translated: CASSEASGGAYNEQFF.

DNA of the CDR3: TGTGCCAGCAGCCCTACAGGCCCAGATACGCAGTATTTT. Translation gives CASSPTGPDTQYF. The chain uses TRBV14 and TRBJ2-3, with D possibly matching TRBD1 (5 bases). The length of the CDR3 is 13 residues. Trimming left V 4 bases short and J 4 bases short, with 9 bases between. Germline values: CDR1 SGHDN, CDR2 FVKESK. The variable domain in full, with the rest retrieved from reference TRBV14 and TRBJ2-3, is EAGVTQFPSHSVIEKGQTVTLRCDPISGHDNLYWYRRVMGKEIKFLLHFVKESKQDESGMPNNRFLAERTGGTYSTLKVQPAELEDSGVYFCASSPTGPDTQYFGPGTRLTVL.

The chain uses TRBV5-1 and TRBJ1-6; 8 bases match TRBD1. The V gene end was trimmed by 5 bases and the J gene end by 8 bases; junction bases not matched to a gene: 6. The V gene's germline CDR1 is SGHRS and CDR2 YFSETQ. The CDR3 covers 14 residues. The CDR3 loop is CASRPGTGDSPLHF. DNA of the CDR3: TGCGCCAGCAGGCCCGGGACAGGCGATTCACCCCTCCACTTT.

This chain joins TRBV28 and TRBJ1-1; D is unresolved. CDR3 length equals 15 residues. Germline V gene sequence: CDR1 MDHEN, CDR2 SYDVKM. The V end was cut by 6 bases, the J end by 7 bases, with 21 bases between. CDR3 in DNA: TGTGCCAGCAGGGAGAGAGTTCCCATCGCACTTGAAGCTTTCTTT. This sequence encodes CASRERVPIALEAFF.

The gene calls are TRBV28 and TRBJ1-2; D is ambiguous. This CDR3 comprises 14 residues. V shed 5 bases and J shed 2 bases, with 12 bases lying between them. Germline V CDR1 and CDR2: MDHEN, SYDVKM. Here the CDR3 reads CASSLYPENYGYTF. The CDR3 bases are TGTGCCAGCAGTCTCTATCCGGAGAACTATGGCTACACCTTC.

The CDR3 loop is CASSLGQTQETQYF. CDR3 bases: TGCGCCAGCAGCTTGGGACAGACCCAAGAGACCCAGTACTTC. The V call is TRBV5-1, the J call TRBJ2-5; tentative D call: TRBD1 (5 bases). Trimming removed 0 bases from V and 1 base from J, with 7 bases in between. CDR1 is SGHRS and CDR2 is YFSETQ in the germline V gene. This CDR3 is built from 14 residues.

The chain combines TRBV11-3 with TRBJ2-5; 9 bases are a match to TRBD2. Germline-derived CDR1 and CDR2 are SGHNT and YENEEA. V was clipped by 5 bases and J by 5 bases; unmatched bases: 12. The CDR3 length is 16 residues. The CDR3 DNA reads TGTGCCAGCAGCCGCCCAGGGGCTAGCGGGATTGAGACCCAGTACTTC. Encoded protein: CASSRPGASGIETQYF.

The V gene is TRBV5-1, the J gene TRBJ2-7; D is possibly TRBD2 (7 bases). The germline V gene has CDR1 SGHRS and CDR2 YFSETQ. The V end was cut by 3 bases, the J end by 4 bases, with 11 bases between. The CDR3 consists of 13 residues. For the CDR3, the DNA is TGCGCCAGCAGCTCGGGGGGCGGATACGAGCAGTACTTC. Its protein product is CASSSGGGYEQYF.

The chain has TRBV2 and TRBJ2-1; no clear D. Between the trimmed V and J ends, which lost 6 bases and 5 bases, there was a span of 11 bases. CDR1 is SNHLY and CDR2 is FYNNEI in the germline V gene. The CDR3 length is 13 residues. CDR3 protein: CASSPDEDNEQFF. The CDR3 DNA is TGTGCCAGCAGCCCAGATGAAGACAATGAGCAGTTCTTC. The full variable domain, in which reference TRBV2 and TRBJ2-1 provide the parts outside the CDR3, is EPEVTQTPSHQVTQMGQEVILRCVPISNHLYFYWYRQILGQKVEFLVSFYNNEISEKSEIFDDQFSVERPDGSNFTLKIRSTKLEDSAMYFCASSPDEDNEQFFGPGTRLTVL.

This chain connects TRBV6-1 to TRBJ1-5; 10 positions agree with TRBD1. After removal of 7 bases from V and 4 bases from J, the junction contained 4 bases not matched to a gene. CDR3 size: 14 residues. Germline loops: CDR1 MNHNS, CDR2 SASEGT. CDR3 sequence reads: CASTGTGVNQPQHF. CDR3 DNA sequence: TGTGCCAGCACCGGGACAGGGGTTAATCAGCCCCAGCATTTT.

The chain joins TRBV5-1 to TRBJ2-3; TRBD1 agrees at 10 bases. Germline CDR1 is SGHRS and CDR2 is YFSETQ. This CDR3 is 15 amino acids long. V was clipped by 4 bases and J by 6 bases; unmatched bases: 8. CDR3 sequence (DNA): TGCGCCAGCAGCATAAGGACAGGGGGAAGGGATACGCAGTATTTT. Amino acids: CASSIRTGGRDTQYF.

The chain combines TRBV18 with TRBJ1-2; D is perhaps TRBD1 (6 bases). Trimming shortened V by 6 bases and J by 0 bases, and 14 bases separated the two germline ends. This CDR3 contains 15 residues. Germline-derived CDR1 and CDR2 are KGHSH and LQKENI. DNA for the CDR3: TGTGCCAGCTCTACCGGGACACGGACTAACTATGGCTACACCTTC. Its protein product is CASSTGTRTNYGYTF.

This clone was counted between two and nine times. The chain combines TRBV27 with TRBJ1-2; 8 bases agree with TRBD1. V lost 3 bases, J lost 3 bases, and 6 bases stayed unmatched. The CDR3 sequence is 15 residues long. CDR1 and CDR2 (germline): MNHEY, SMNVEV (reference sequence). The DNA for the CDR3 is TGTGCCAGCAGTTTTGGACAGGGCCTGCACTATGGCTACACCTTC. Translated, it gives CASSFGQGLHYGYTF.

The V call is TRBV19, the J call TRBJ2-5; TRBD2 matches 9 bases. V was clipped by 7 bases and J by 1 base; unmatched bases: 7. From germline, CDR1 is LNHDA and CDR2 SQIVND (reference sequence). The CDR3 contains 15 residues. The CDR3, as DNA: TGTGCCAGTACCCAGGGCGGGGGGGTCCAAGAGACCCAGTACTTC. The encoded protein is CASTQGGGVQETQYF.

The chain has TRBV6-5 and TRBJ2-7, with D hard to call. V lost 2 bases to trimming and J lost 0 bases, with 11 bases between them. From germline, CDR1 is MNHEY and CDR2 SVGAGI. The CDR3 has 15 amino acids. This CDR3 is CASSYESSYSYEQYF. For the CDR3, the DNA is TGTGCCAGCAGTTACGAGTCCTCTTACTCCTACGAGCAGTACTTC.

The chain carries TRBV4-3 and TRBJ2-3; D is undetermined. The V end lost 5 bases, the J end lost 0 bases, and 12 bases lay between the germline ends. CDR1 and CDR2 (germline): LGHNA, YSLEER. The CDR3 is 15 amino acids. Here the CDR3 reads CASSFRESSTDTQYF. For the CDR3, the DNA is TGCGCCAGCAGCTTCCGCGAGAGTAGCACAGATACGCAGTATTTT.

The chain employs TRBV27 and TRBJ1-6; 11 positions match TRBD1. After removal of 6 bases from V and 9 bases from J, the junction contained 4 bases not matched to a gene. Per germline, CDR1 MNHEY and CDR2 SMNVEV (reference sequence). The CDR3 covers 14 residues. This chain's CDR3 is CASSLGTGGSPLHF. CDR3 DNA sequence: TGTGCCAGCAGCCTCGGGACAGGGGGTTCACCCCTCCACTTT.

This clone was observed a few times. V gene TRBV4-1 combines with J gene TRBJ1-4; no definite D call. CDR1 MGHRA and CDR2 YSYEKL come from the germline V gene. The CDR3 length is 13 residues. V dropped 6 bases and J dropped 5 bases, with 10 bases sitting between them. The CDR3 DNA is TGCGCCAGCAGGTCTGGGCGAAATGAAAAACTGTTTTTT. Translated, it gives CASRSGRNEKLFF.

The chain employs TRBV10-3 and TRBJ2-3; D ambiguous. Germline CDR1 ENHRY, CDR2 SYGVKD. Trimming shortened V by 3 bases and J by 1 base, and 11 bases separated the two germline ends. CDR3 length equals 15 residues. CDR3 region: CAISDLRQGTDTQYF. DNA of the CDR3: TGTGCCATCAGTGACTTGAGACAAGGCACAGATACGCAGTATTTT.

The V call is TRBV4-1, the J call TRBJ2-3; a weak D match, TRBD2 (6 bases). V shed 5 bases and J shed 2 bases, with 11 bases lying between them. This CDR3 comprises 14 residues. The germline CDR1 and CDR2 sequences are MGHRA and YSYEKL. The CDR3 spells CASSSSGDTDTQYF. The CDR3, as DNA: TGCGCCAGCAGCAGTAGCGGAGACACAGATACGCAGTATTTT.

The rearrangement links TRBV5-1 to TRBJ2-6; 7 bases align to TRBD1. Per the germline V gene, CDR1 is SGHRS and CDR2 is YFSETQ. Trimming took 4 bases from V and 4 from J; bases not matched to a gene: 5. CDR3 length: 15 amino acids. CDR3 sequence reads: CASSTTGAGANVLTF. CDR3 coding DNA: TGCGCCAGCAGCACAACAGGGGCCGGGGCCAACGTCCTGACTTTC. The complete variable domain, with remaining parts taken from reference TRBV5-1 and TRBJ2-6, reads KAGVTQTPRYLIKTRGQQVTLSCSPISGHRSVSWYQQTPGQGLQFLFEYFSETQRNKGNFPGRFSGRQFSNSRSEMNVSTLELGDSALYLCASSTTGAGANVLTFGAGSRLTVL.

This chain uses TRBV6-5 with TRBJ2-7; 7 bases align to TRBD1. Looked up from germline, CDR1 is MNHEY and CDR2 is SVGAGI. The CDR3 contains 12 residues. The ends lost 5 bases at V and 4 bases at J; junction bases unmatched: 2. The chain's CDR3 is CASSRQGYEQYF. For the CDR3, the DNA is TGTGCCAGCAGTAGACAGGGATACGAGCAGTACTTC.

This clone has just a few counts. This rearrangement joins TRBV20-1 to TRBJ1-1, with TRBD1 matching 7 bases. CDR1 and CDR2 from the germline V gene are DFQATT and SNEGSKA (reference sequence). This CDR3 region has 11 residues. The CDR3 loop reads CTLCRGTEAFF. The CDR3 nucleotides are TGCACTCTATGCAGGGGGACTGAAGCTTTCTTT.

The J gene is TRBJ1-5, the V gene TRBV28, with a weak D call TRBD1 (6 bases). V gave up 5 bases and J gave up 0 bases, with 20 bases separating them. The length of the CDR3 is 18 residues. Per germline, CDR1 MDHEN and CDR2 SYDVKM. CDR3 region: CASSRVRAGAHSNQPQHF. The CDR3 DNA sequence: TGTGCCAGCAGTCGGGTGAGGGCAGGGGCCCATAGCAATCAGCCCCAGCATTTT.